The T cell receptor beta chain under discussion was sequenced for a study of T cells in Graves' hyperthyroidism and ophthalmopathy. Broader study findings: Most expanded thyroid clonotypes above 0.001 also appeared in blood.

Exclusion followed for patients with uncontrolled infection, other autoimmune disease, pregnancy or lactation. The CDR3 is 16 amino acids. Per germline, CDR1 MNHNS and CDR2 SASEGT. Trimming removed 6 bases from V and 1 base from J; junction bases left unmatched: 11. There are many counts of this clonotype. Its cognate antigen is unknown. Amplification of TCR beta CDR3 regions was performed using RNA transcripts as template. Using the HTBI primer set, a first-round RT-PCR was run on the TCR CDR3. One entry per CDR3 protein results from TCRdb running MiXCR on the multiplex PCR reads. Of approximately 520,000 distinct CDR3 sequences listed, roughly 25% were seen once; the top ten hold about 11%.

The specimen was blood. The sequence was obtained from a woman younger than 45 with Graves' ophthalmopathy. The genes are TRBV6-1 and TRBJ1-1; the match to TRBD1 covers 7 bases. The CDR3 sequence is CASRNRQGGGNTEAFF. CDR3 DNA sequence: TGTGCCAGCAGGAATCGACAGGGAGGTGGGAACACTGAAGCTTTCTTT.